What follows describes a single T cell receptor (beta chain). What it binds is not known. This entry is derived from a study of OX40 agonist ivuxolimab in advanced cancers. The study's findings and limits: More expanded clones were seen, on average, in CD8+ T cells than in CD4+.

Method: immunoSEQ multiplex PCR; TCRdb's copy keeps in-frame clones and lacks some. The table includes roughly 120,000 clones, 85% to 95% detected once. The V gene lost 1 base and the J gene lost 3 bases, with 12 bases spanning the gap. The CDR3 extends over 15 amino acids. Germline V CDR1 and CDR2: LGHNT, FRNRAP. The receptor was derived from an adult with an advanced solid tumor such as melanoma, head and neck, liver or kidney cancer. Source: CD4+ or CD8+ T cells sorted from blood, taken in a trial of the OX40 agonist ivuxolimab. This chain uses TRBV12-5 with TRBJ2-5; no reliable D call. CDR3 amino acids: CASGLGQDLKETQYF. The DNA for the CDR3 is TGTGCTAGTGGTTTGGGACAAGACCTGAAAGAGACCCAGTACTTC. Based on the CDR3 plus reference TRBV12-5 and TRBJ2-5, the full variable domain is DARVTQTPRHKVTEMGQEVTMRCQPILGHNTVFWYRQTMMQGLELLAYFRNRAPLDDSGMPKDRFSAEMPDATLATLKIQPSEPRDSAVYFCASGLGQDLKETQYFGPGTRLLVL.